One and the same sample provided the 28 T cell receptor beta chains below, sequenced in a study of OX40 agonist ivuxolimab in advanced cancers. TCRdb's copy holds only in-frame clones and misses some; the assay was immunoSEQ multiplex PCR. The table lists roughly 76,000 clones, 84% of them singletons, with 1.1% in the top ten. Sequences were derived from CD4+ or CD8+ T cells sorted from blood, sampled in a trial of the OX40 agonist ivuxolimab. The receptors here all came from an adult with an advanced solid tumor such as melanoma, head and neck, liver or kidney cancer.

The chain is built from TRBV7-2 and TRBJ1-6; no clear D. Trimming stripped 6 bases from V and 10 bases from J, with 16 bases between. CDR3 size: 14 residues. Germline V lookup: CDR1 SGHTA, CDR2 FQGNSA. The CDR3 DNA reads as TGTGCCAGCAGGCCGAGGGCCTCGGGGTCACCCCTCCACTTT. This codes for CASRPRASGSPLHF.

DNA of the CDR3: TGTGCCAGTAGTGCCAGGGGTGGGGAAAAACTGTTTTTT. It codes for CASSARGGEKLFF. The chain links TRBV19 to TRBJ1-4; tentative D call: TRBD1 (6 bases). The germline V gene has CDR1 LNHDA and CDR2 SQIVND (reference sequence). The length of the CDR3 is 13 residues. Trimming cost V 5 bases and J 8 bases, with 12 bases left between them.

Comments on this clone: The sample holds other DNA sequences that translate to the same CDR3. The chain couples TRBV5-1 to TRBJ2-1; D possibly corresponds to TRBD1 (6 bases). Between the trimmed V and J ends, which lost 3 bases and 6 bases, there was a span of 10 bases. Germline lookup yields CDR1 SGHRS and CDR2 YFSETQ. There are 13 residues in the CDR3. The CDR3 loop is CASSSLGGNEQFF. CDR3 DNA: TGCGCCAGCAGCTCTCTAGGGGGCAATGAGCAGTTCTTC.

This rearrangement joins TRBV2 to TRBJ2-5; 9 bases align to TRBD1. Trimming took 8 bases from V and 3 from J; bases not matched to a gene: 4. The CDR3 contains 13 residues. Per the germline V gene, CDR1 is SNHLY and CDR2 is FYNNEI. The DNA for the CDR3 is TGTGCCAGCGCCGGGACAGGGAAAGAGACCCAGTACTTC. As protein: CASAGTGKETQYF.

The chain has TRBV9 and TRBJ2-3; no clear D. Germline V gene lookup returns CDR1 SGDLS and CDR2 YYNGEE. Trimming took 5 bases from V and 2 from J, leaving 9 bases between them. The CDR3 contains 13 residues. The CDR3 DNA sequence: TGTGCCAGCAGACTAACTCCCACAGATACGCAGTATTTT. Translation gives CASRLTPTDTQYF. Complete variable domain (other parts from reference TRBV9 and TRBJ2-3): DSGVTQTPKHLITATGQRVTLRCSPRSGDLSVYWYQQSLDQGLQFLIQYYNGEERAKGNILERFSAQQFPDLHSELNLSSLELGDSALYFCASRLTPTDTQYFGPGTRLTVL.

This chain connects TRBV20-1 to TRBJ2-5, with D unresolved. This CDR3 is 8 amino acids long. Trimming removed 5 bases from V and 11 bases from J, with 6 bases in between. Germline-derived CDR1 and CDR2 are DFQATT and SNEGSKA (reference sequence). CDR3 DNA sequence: TGCAGTGCTGGAGCTCAGTACTTC. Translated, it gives CSAGAQYF.

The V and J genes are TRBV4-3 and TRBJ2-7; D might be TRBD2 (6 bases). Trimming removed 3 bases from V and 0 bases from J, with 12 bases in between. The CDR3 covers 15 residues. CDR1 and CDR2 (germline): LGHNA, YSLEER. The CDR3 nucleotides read TGCGCCAGCAGCCAGGGAACGGGGGACTCCTACGAGCAGTACTTC. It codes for CASSQGTGDSYEQYF.

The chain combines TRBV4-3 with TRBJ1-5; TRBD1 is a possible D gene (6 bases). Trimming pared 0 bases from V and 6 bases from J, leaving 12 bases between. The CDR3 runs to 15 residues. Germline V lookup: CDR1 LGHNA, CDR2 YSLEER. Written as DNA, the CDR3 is TGCGCCAGCAGCCAAGATCCCGGGGGCTCTCAGCCCCAGCATTTT. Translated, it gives CASSQDPGGSQPQHF.

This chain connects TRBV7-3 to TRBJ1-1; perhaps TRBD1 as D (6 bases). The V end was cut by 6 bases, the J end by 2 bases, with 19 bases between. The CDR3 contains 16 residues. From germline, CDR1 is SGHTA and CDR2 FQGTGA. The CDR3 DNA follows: TGTGCCAGCAGGCGAAGCCCGGGACACCTCAACACTGAAGCTTTCTTT. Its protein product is CASRRSPGHLNTEAFF.

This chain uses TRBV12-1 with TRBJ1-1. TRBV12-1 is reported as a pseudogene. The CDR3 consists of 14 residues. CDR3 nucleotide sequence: TGTGCCAGCAGCTTTCCCGGAGGAGGAACTGAAGCTTTCTTT. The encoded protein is CASSFPGGGTEAFF.

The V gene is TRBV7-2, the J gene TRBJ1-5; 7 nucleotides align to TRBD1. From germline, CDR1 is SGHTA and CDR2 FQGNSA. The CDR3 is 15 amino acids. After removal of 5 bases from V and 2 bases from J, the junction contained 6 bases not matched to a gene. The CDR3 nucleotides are TGTGCCAGCAGCGAGACAGGGAATGGCAATCAGCCCCAGCATTTT. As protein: CASSETGNGNQPQHF. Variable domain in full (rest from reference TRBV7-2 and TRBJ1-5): GAGVSQSPSNKVTEKGKDVELRCDPISGHTALYWYRQSLGQGLEFLIYFQGNSAPDKSGLPSDRFSAERTGGSVSTLTIQRTQQEDSAVYLCASSETGNGNQPQHFGDGTRLSIL.

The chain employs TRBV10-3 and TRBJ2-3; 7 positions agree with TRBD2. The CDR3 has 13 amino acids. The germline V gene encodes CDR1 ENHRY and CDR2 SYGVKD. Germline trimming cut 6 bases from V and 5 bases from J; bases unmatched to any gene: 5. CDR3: CAISGGTGDTQYF. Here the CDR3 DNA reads TGTGCCATCAGCGGGGGGACGGGAGATACGCAGTATTTT.

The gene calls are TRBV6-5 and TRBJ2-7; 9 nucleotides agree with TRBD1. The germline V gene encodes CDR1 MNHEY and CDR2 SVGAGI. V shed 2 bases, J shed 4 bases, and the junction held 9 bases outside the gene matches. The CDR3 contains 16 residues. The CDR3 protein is CASSYTPGQGSYEQYF. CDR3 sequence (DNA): TGTGCCAGCAGTTACACTCCGGGACAGGGTTCTTACGAGCAGTACTTC.

The CDR3 protein is CASSQERGTDTQYF. The CDR3 DNA is TGTGCCAGCAGCCAAGAGAGAGGGACAGATACGCAGTATTTT. J is TRBJ2-3 and V is TRBV4-2; weak D call: TRBD2 (5 bases). The CDR3 is 14 amino acids. The V end lost 0 bases, the J end lost 3 bases, and 7 bases lay between the germline ends. The germline gives CDR1 LGHNA, CDR2 YNFKEQ.

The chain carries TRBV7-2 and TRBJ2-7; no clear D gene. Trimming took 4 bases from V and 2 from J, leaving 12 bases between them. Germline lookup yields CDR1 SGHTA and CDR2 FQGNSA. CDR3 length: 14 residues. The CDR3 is CASSSGSRTYEQYF. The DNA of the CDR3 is TGTGCCAGCAGCTCGGGCAGCCGAACCTACGAGCAGTACTTC.

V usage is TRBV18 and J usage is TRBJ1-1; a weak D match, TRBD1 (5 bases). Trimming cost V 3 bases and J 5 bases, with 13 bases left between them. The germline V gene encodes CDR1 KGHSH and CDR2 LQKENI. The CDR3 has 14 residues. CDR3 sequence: CASSPGGGSTEAFF. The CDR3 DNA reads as TGTGCCAGCTCACCCGGGGGAGGATCGACTGAAGCTTTCTTT.

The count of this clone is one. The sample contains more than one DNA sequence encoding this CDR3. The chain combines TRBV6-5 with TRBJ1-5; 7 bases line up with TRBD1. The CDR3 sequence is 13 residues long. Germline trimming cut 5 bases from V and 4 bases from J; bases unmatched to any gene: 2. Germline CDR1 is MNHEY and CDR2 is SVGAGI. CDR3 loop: CASSRDSNQPQHF. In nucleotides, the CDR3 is TGTGCCAGCAGTCGGGACAGTAATCAGCCCCAGCATTTT.

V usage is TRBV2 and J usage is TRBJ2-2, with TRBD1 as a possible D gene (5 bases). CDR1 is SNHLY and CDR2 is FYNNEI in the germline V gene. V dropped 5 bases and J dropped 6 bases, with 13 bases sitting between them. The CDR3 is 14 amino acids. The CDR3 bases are TGTGCCAGCAGTCTGACAGTTCGGGCCGGGGAGCTGTTTTTT. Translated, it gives CASSLTVRAGELFF.

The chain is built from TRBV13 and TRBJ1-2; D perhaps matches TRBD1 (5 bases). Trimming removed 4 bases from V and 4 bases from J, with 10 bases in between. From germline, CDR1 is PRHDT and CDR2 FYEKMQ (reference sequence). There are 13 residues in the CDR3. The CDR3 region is CASSSRVAYGYTF. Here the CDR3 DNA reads TGTGCCAGCAGCTCCAGGGTGGCCTATGGCTACACCTTC.

For the CDR3, the DNA is TGTGCCAGCAGCCAAGGGGCGGACAGGGTGGACACTGAAGCTTTCTTT. Translating it yields CASSQGADRVDTEAFF. V usage is TRBV4-2 and J usage is TRBJ1-1; 8 bases line up with TRBD1. The length of the CDR3 is 16 residues. J was trimmed by 3 bases and V by 1 base; bases with no gene match: 7. Germline V lookup: CDR1 LGHNA, CDR2 YNFKEQ.

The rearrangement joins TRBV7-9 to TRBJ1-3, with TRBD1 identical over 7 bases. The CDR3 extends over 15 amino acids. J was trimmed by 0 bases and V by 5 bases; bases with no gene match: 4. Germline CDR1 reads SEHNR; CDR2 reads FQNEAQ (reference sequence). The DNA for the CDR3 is TGTGCCAGCAGCGGCAGGGGGAACTCTGGAAACACCATATATTTT. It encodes CASSGRGNSGNTIYF.

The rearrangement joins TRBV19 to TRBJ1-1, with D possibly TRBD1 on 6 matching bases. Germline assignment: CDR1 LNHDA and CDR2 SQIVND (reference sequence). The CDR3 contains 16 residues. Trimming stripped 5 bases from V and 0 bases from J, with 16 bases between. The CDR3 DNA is TGTGCCAGTAGTCCACTAGGGGGGGGTCTGAACACTGAAGCTTTCTTT. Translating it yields CASSPLGGGLNTEAFF.

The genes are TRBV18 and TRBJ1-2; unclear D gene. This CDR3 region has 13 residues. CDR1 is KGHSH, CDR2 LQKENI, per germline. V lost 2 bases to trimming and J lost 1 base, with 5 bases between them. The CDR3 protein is CASSPADNYGYTF. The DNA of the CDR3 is TGTGCCAGCTCACCAGCGGATAACTATGGCTACACCTTC.

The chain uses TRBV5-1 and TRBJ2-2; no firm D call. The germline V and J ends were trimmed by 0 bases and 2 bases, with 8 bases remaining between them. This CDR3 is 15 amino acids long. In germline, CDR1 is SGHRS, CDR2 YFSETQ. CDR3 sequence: CASSLAYINTGELFF. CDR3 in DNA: TGCGCCAGCAGCTTGGCGTATATCAACACCGGGGAGCTGTTTTTT.

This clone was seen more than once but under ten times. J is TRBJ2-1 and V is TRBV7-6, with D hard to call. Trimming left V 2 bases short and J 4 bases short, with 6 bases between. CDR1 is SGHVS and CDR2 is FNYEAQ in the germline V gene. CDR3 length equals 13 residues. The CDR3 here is CASSLYAYNEQFF. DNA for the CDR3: TGTGCCAGCAGCTTATACGCGTACAATGAGCAGTTCTTC.

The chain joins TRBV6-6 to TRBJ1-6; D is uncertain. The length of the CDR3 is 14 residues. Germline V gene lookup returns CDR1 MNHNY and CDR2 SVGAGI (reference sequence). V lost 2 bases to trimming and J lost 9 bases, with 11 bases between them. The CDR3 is CASSYTVGGSPLHF. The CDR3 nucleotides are TGTGCCAGCAGTTACACGGTAGGCGGTTCACCCCTCCACTTT.

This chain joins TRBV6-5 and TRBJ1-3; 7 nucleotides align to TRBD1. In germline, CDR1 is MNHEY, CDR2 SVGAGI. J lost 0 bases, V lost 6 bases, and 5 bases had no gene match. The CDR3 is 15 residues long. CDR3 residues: CASRRGQLSGNTIYF. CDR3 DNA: TGTGCCAGCAGAAGGGGACAGCTCTCTGGAAACACCATATATTTT.

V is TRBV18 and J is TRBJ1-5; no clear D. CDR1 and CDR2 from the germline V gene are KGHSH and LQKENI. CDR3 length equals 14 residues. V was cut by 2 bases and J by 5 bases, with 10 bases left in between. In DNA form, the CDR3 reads TGTGCCAGCTCACCAAGTTCAGGCCATCAGCCCCAGCATTTT. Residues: CASSPSSGHQPQHF.